Shown below are 29 T cell receptor beta chains from a single sample sequenced in a study of blood T cell repertoires in COVID-19. Method: immunoSEQ multiplex PCR; TCRdb's copy keeps in-frame clones and lacks some. Here the sample spans 52,000 or so clones, around four fifths being singletons. Sequenced: peripheral blood. The receptors derive from a man aged 50-59 years with acute or convalescent COVID-19.

This chain joins TRBV19 and TRBJ1-1; 9 bases are shared with TRBD1. V was clipped by 3 bases and J by 3 bases; unmatched bases: 8. Germline assignment: CDR1 LNHDA and CDR2 SQIVND (reference sequence). The CDR3 extends over 16 amino acids. CDR3 sequence reads: CASSIPGQGWYTEAFF. The CDR3 bases are TGTGCCAGTAGTATCCCGGGACAGGGTTGGTACACTGAAGCTTTCTTT.

This chain links TRBV2 with TRBJ2-1, with 15 nucleotides matching TRBD2. From germline, CDR1 is SNHLY and CDR2 FYNNEI. V lost 3 bases and J lost 9; bases outside the gene matches: 6. This CDR3 is built from 16 residues. The CDR3 coding sequence is TGTGCCAGCAGTGAGGGACTAGCGGGAGGAGCGGTTGAGCAGTTCTTC. Its protein product is CASSEGLAGGAVEQFF. The full variable domain, its missing parts supplied by reference TRBV2 and TRBJ2-1, is EPEVTQTPSHQVTQMGQEVILRCVPISNHLYFYWYRQILGQKVEFLVSFYNNEISEKSEIFDDQFSVERPDGSNFTLKIRSTKLEDSAMYFCASSEGLAGGAVEQFFGPGTRLTVL.

The chain recombines TRBV18 with TRBJ1-5, with unresolved D. CDR1 KGHSH and CDR2 LQKENI come from the germline V gene. Trimming shortened V by 2 bases and J by 5 bases, and 10 bases separated the two germline ends. This CDR3 is 14 amino acids long. CDR3 region: CASSPTQDHQPQHF. CDR3 nucleotides: TGTGCCAGCTCACCAACGCAGGATCATCAGCCCCAGCATTTT.

V gene TRBV29-1 combines with J gene TRBJ2-5; D gene unclear. The CDR3 consists of 13 residues. Trimming pared 6 bases from V and 4 bases from J, leaving 15 bases between. Germline-derived CDR1 and CDR2 are SQVTM and ANQGSEA. The CDR3 loop reads CSVDTVGGETQYF. CDR3 nucleotides: TGCAGCGTAGACACGGTCGGTGGAGAGACCCAGTACTTC.

V is TRBV3-1 (or the pseudogene TRBV3-2) and J is TRBJ1-1, with D unresolved. Germline loops: CDR1 LGHDT, CDR2 YNNKEL (reference sequence). CDR3 length: 14 residues. V was cut by 3 bases and J by 1 base, with 9 bases left in between. The chain's CDR3 is CASSHSAANTEAFF. The DNA of the CDR3 is TGTGCCAGCAGCCATTCCGCGGCGAACACTGAAGCTTTCTTT.

The chain is built from TRBV28 and TRBJ2-4; TRBD1 matches at 7 bases. V shed 6 bases, J shed 8 bases, and the junction held 7 bases outside the gene matches. CDR1 is MDHEN and CDR2 is SYDVKM in the germline V gene. CDR3 length: 13 amino acids. DNA for the CDR3: TGTGCCAGCAGCGTAGGGGGCTGGGACATTCAGTACTTC. It yields the protein CASSVGGWDIQYF.

This clone has only one observation. The chain has TRBV4-1 and TRBJ2-7, with D tentatively TRBD1 (5 bases). The CDR3 sequence is 15 residues long. Germline V gene data show CDR1 as MGHRA and CDR2 as YSYEKL. Trimming stripped 5 bases from V and 3 bases from J, with 17 bases between. DNA for the CDR3: TGCGCCAGCAGCTACAGACAGTCAACAAACTACGAGCAGTACTTC. Protein: CASSYRQSTNYEQYF.

The chain carries TRBV11-2 and TRBJ2-7, with 11 positions matching TRBD1. The CDR3 runs 15 residues. J lost 2 bases, V lost 1 base, and 1 base had no gene match. The germline V gene encodes CDR1 SGHAT and CDR2 FQNNGV. The CDR3 coding sequence is TGTGCCAGCAGCTTAGCGGGACAGGGGGCCTACGAGCAGTACTTC. Amino acids: CASSLAGQGAYEQYF.

This clone was found once. The V gene is TRBV5-4, the J gene TRBJ1-1, with 7 bases lining up with TRBD1. CDR3 length: 15 amino acids. Trimming cost V 5 bases and J 0 bases; bases outside gene matches: 7. The germline V gene encodes CDR1 SGHNT and CDR2 YYREEE (reference sequence). CDR3 region: CASRWRDSLNTEAFF. The CDR3 bases are TGTGCCAGCAGGTGGAGGGACAGTCTGAACACTGAAGCTTTCTTT.

The chain carries TRBV28 and TRBJ2-7, with 9 bases matching TRBD1. The germline CDR1 and CDR2 sequences are MDHEN and SYDVKM. Trimming cost V 5 bases and J 2 bases; bases outside gene matches: 7. The CDR3 has 15 residues. The CDR3 DNA reads TGTGCCAGCAGTCCCCCGGGACAGGGCCCCTACGAGCAGTACTTC. Translated: CASSPPGQGPYEQYF.

The J gene is TRBJ2-7, the V gene TRBV4-2; possible D gene TRBD1, 6 bases. The CDR3 is 12 residues long. Germline V lookup: CDR1 LGHNA, CDR2 YNFKEQ. Trimming left V 3 bases short and J 3 bases short, with 6 bases between. Here the CDR3 reads CASSQDSYEQYF. The CDR3 bases are TGTGCCAGCAGCCAGGACAGCTACGAGCAGTACTTC.

The sample holds a few counts of this clone. V gene TRBV10-3 combines with J gene TRBJ1-3, with D possibly matching TRBD1 (6 bases). Trimming shortened V by 6 bases and J by 1 base, and 7 bases separated the two germline ends. In germline, CDR1 is ENHRY, CDR2 SYGVKD. This CDR3 is built from 13 residues. CDR3 protein: CAIRDSSGNTIYF. The CDR3 nucleotides read TGTGCCATCAGGGACAGTTCTGGAAACACCATATATTTT.

The chain carries TRBV25-1 and TRBJ2-7, with 8 bases aligning to TRBD1. This CDR3 has 16 residues. Looked up from germline, CDR1 is MGHDK and CDR2 is SYGVNS. V shed 5 bases, J shed 0 bases, and the junction held 9 bases outside the gene matches. The CDR3: CASSPQGQGLSYEQYF. CDR3 nucleotide sequence: TGTGCCAGCAGTCCTCAAGGACAGGGCCTCTCCTACGAGCAGTACTTC.

DNA for the CDR3: TGTGCCAGCAGCGGGGCGGGACAGGGGGCCTACGAGCAGTACTTC. Encoded protein: CASSGAGQGAYEQYF. The genes are TRBV9 and TRBJ2-7, with 11 nucleotides matching TRBD1. CDR3 length: 15 amino acids. J was trimmed by 2 bases and V by 3 bases; bases with no gene match: 4. Germline CDR1 and CDR2: SGDLS and YYNGEE.

The chain employs TRBV19 and TRBJ2-5, with 10 bases that match TRBD2. The CDR3 has 16 amino acids. V shed 3 bases, J shed 0 bases, and the junction held 4 bases outside the gene matches. Looked up from germline, CDR1 is LNHDA and CDR2 is SQIVND (reference sequence). As DNA, the CDR3 is TGTGCCAGTAGTATCCCGGGACTAGCGTACCAAGAGACCCAGTACTTC. Translation: CASSIPGLAYQETQYF. Based on the CDR3 plus reference TRBV19 and TRBJ2-5, the full variable domain is DGGITQSPKYLFRKEGQNVTLSCEQNLNHDAMYWYRQDPGQGLRLIYYSQIVNDFQKGDIAEGYSVSREKKESFPLTVTSAQKNPTAFYLCASSIPGLAYQETQYFGPGTRLLVL.

This chain links TRBV6-5 with TRBJ2-3, with TRBD1 as a possible D gene (6 bases). The CDR3 is made up of 13 amino acids. The germline V gene encodes CDR1 MNHEY and CDR2 SVGAGI. Trimming removed 6 bases at V and 3 bases at J, with 10 bases between. Written as DNA, the CDR3 is TGTGCCAGCAGACCTACAGGGACAGATACGCAGTATTTT. As protein: CASRPTGTDTQYF.

This chain joins TRBV6-5 and TRBJ1-1, with D possibly being TRBD1 (5 bases). Trimming shortened V by 5 bases and J by 7 bases, and 14 bases separated the two germline ends. Germline V gives CDR1 MNHEY, CDR2 SVGAGI. The CDR3 consists of 13 residues. CDR3 DNA: TGTGCCAGCAGTAGGGGAGGCTGGAATGAAGCTTTCTTT. Its protein product is CASSRGGWNEAFF.

The chain recombines TRBV19 with TRBJ2-1, with 7 bases identical to TRBD1. V lost 1 base to trimming and J lost 4 bases; unmatched junction nucleotides: 7. This CDR3 is built from 16 residues. The germline V gene has CDR1 LNHDA and CDR2 SQIVND (reference sequence). The CDR3, as DNA: TGTGCCAGTAGTATAGTAGGTGGGACAGCTTACAATGAGCAGTTCTTC. Translating it yields CASSIVGGTAYNEQFF.

The rearrangement uses TRBV12-3 or TRBV12-4 and TRBJ2-2, with D uncertain. CDR3 length: 13 amino acids. The V gene lost 6 bases and the J gene lost 0 bases, with 5 bases spanning the gap. The CDR3 region is CASRFANTGELFF. The CDR3 nucleotides read TGTGCCAGCAGATTCGCGAACACCGGGGAGCTGTTTTTT.

The chain carries TRBV28 and TRBJ2-7; D might be TRBD1 (6 bases). Germline values: CDR1 MDHEN, CDR2 SYDVKM. CDR3 length: 18 residues. With 5 bases removed from V and 2 bases from J, the gap between germline ends came to 25 bases. The chain's CDR3 is CASSAIISETGPPYEQYF. DNA for the CDR3: TGTGCCAGCAGTGCCATAATTTCCGAGACAGGTCCTCCCTACGAGCAGTACTTC.

This chain connects TRBV2 to TRBJ2-1, with 9 bases matching TRBD2. The CDR3 sequence is 15 residues long. From germline, CDR1 is SNHLY and CDR2 FYNNEI. V was pared by 10 bases and J by 4 bases, with 11 bases of the junction left unmatched. Here the CDR3 DNA reads TGTGCCATCCGGACCCAGACTAGCGGATACAATGAGCAGTTCTTC. Amino acid sequence: CAIRTQTSGYNEQFF.

V gene TRBV24-1 combines with J gene TRBJ2-3; 7 nucleotides match TRBD2. This CDR3 is built from 15 residues. Germline lookup yields CDR1 KGHDR and CDR2 SFDVKD. The V and J ends lost 9 bases and 0 bases, in that order; junction bases with no gene match: 8. This chain's CDR3 is CATGSGEGSTDTQYF. DNA for the CDR3: TGTGCCACCGGCTCGGGGGAGGGTAGCACAGATACGCAGTATTTT.

Remarks on this clone: One end of the junction is discordant with germline, which a read error may explain. V and J are TRBV7-7 and TRBJ2-5; 12 positions match TRBD2. The CDR3 is made up of 17 amino acids. Per the germline V gene, CDR1 is SSHAT and CDR2 is FNYEAQ (reference sequence). This CDR3 is CASSLGWTSGTQETQYF. The DNA for the CDR3 is TGTGCTAGCAGCTTAGGCTGGACTAGCGGGACGCAAGAGACCCAGTACTTC.

This chain joins TRBV10-3 and TRBJ1-5; TRBD1 is a possible D gene (5 bases). This CDR3 comprises 16 residues. Trimming removed 4 bases from V and 1 base from J, with 14 bases in between. The germline V gene encodes CDR1 ENHRY and CDR2 SYGVKD. The CDR3 DNA is TGTGCCATCAGTGGGACCGGGGGAGGGAGCAATCAGCCCCAGCATTTT. Protein product: CAISGTGGGSNQPQHF.

This rearrangement joins TRBV3-1 (or the pseudogene TRBV3-2) to TRBJ1-1; TRBD1 matches 9 bases. The CDR3 extends over 15 amino acids. Germline loops: CDR1 LGHDT, CDR2 YNNKEL (reference sequence). J gave up 6 bases and V 5 bases, and 10 bases lay outside the gene matches. CDR3 amino acids: CASSIPSRTGAEAFF. The CDR3 bases are TGTGCCAGCAGCATCCCCAGTCGGACAGGGGCTGAAGCTTTCTTT.

V gene TRBV10-1 combines with J gene TRBJ2-2; tentative D call: TRBD2 (6 bases). This CDR3 is built from 14 residues. V dropped 2 bases and J dropped 6 bases, with 10 bases sitting between them. The germline V gene has CDR1 WNHNN and CDR2 SYGVQD (reference sequence). In DNA, the CDR3 is TGCGCCAGCAGTGAGGGATGGGGGGCCGGGGAGCTGTTTTTT. Amino acids: CASSEGWGAGELFF.

V and J are TRBV18 and TRBJ2-7; D gene ambiguous. Germline assignment: CDR1 KGHSH and CDR2 LQKENI. The ends were cut back, 0 bases at V and 0 bases at J, with 3 bases in the middle. The CDR3 has 13 residues. This chain's CDR3 is CASSPPSSYEQYF. CDR3 coding DNA: TGTGCCAGCTCACCACCTAGCTCCTACGAGCAGTACTTC. The complete variable domain, with remaining parts taken from reference TRBV18 and TRBJ2-7, reads NAGVMQNPRHLVRRRGQEARLRCSPMKGHSHVYWYRQLPEEGLKFMVYLQKENIIDESGMPKERFSAEFPKEGPSILRIQQVVRGDSAAYFCASSPPSSYEQYFGPGTRLTVT.

The V gene is TRBV9, the J gene TRBJ1-3; TRBD1 agrees at 7 bases. The CDR3 has 16 residues. The germline gives CDR1 SGDLS, CDR2 YYNGEE. V shed 3 bases and J 3 bases; nucleotides not matched to a gene: 9. The CDR3 sequence: CASSDPGGSIGNTIYF. The CDR3 coding sequence is TGTGCCAGCAGCGACCCAGGGGGATCCATTGGAAACACCATATATTTT.

The rearrangement joins TRBV18 to TRBJ1-2; perhaps TRBD1 as D (5 bases). V was clipped by 3 bases and J by 6 bases, with 11 bases between them. Germline CDR1 KGHSH, CDR2 LQKENI. The CDR3 is made up of 13 amino acids. The DNA for the CDR3 is TGTGCCAGCTCACCCGAGGACACAAATGGCTACACCTTC. Translating gives CASSPEDTNGYTF.